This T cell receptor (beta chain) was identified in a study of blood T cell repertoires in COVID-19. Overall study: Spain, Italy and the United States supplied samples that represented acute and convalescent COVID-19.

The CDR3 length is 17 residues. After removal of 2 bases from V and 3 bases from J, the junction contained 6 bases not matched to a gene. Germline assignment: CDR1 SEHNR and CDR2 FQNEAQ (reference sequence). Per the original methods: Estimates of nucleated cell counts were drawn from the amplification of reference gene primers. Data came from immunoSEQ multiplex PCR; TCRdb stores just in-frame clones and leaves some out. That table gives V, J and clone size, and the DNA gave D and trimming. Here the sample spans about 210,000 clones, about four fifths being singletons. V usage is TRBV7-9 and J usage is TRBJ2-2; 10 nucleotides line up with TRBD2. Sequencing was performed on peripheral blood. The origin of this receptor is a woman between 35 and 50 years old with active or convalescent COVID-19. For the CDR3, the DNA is TGTGCCAGCAGCTTACCGCCCGGGACTAGCGACACCGGGGAGCTGTTTTTT. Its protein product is CASSLPPGTSDTGELFF.